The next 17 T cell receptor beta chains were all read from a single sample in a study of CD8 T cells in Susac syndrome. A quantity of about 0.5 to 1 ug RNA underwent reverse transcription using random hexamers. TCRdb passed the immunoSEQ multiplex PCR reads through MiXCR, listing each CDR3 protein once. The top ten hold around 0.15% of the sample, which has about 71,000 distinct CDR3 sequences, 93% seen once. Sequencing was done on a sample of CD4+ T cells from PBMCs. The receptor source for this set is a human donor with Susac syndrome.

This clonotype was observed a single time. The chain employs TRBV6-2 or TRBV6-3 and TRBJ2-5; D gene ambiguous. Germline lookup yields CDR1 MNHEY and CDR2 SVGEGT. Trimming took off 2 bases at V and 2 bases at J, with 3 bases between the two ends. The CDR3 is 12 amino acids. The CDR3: CASSYPQETQYF. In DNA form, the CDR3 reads TGTGCCAGCAGTTACCCGCAAGAGACCCAGTACTTC.

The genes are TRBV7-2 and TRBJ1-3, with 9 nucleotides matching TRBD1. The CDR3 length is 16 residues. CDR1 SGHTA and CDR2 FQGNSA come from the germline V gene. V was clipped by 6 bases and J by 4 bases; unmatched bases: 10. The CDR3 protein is CASSDTGGARGNTIYF. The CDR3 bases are TGTGCCAGCAGTGATACAGGGGGCGCGCGGGGAAACACCATATATTTT.

CDR3 protein: CASSSPRTGELFF. CDR3 coding DNA: TGTGCCAGCAGCTCCCCCCGAACCGGGGAGCTGTTTTTT. The chain recombines TRBV11-3 with TRBJ2-2; D gene uncertain. Germline V gives CDR1 SGHNT, CDR2 YENEEA. This CDR3 spans 13 amino acids. The V end was cut by 4 bases, the J end by 5 bases, with 8 bases between.

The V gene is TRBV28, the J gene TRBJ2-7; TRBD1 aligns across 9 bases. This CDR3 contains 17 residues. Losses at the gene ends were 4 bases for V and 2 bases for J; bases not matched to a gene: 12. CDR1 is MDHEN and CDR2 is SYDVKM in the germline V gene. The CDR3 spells CASSSPATGGSPYEQYF. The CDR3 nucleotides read TGTGCCAGCAGTTCCCCCGCGACAGGGGGTTCCCCCTACGAGCAGTACTTC.

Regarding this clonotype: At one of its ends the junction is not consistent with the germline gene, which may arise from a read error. This CDR3 is CASSFRGGNGKLFF. DNA of the CDR3: TGCGCCAGCAGCTTCAGGGGCGGGAATGGAAAACTGTTTTTT. This chain joins TRBV5-1 and TRBJ1-4; D perhaps matches TRBD1 (6 bases). The CDR3 extends over 14 amino acids. From germline, CDR1 is SGHRS and CDR2 YFSETQ. Full variable domain (outside the CDR3, taken from reference TRBV5-1 and TRBJ1-4): KAGVTQTPRYLIKTRGQQVTLSCSPISGHRSVSWYQQTPGQGLQFLFEYFSETQRNKGNFPGRFSGRQFSNSRSEMNVSTLELGDSALYLCASSFRGGNGKLFFGSGTQLSVL.

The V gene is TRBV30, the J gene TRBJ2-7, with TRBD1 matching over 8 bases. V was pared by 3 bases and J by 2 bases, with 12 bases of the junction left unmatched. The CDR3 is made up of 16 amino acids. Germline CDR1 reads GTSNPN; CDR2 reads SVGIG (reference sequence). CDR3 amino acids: CAWSHTPGQAAYEQYF. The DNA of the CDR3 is TGTGCCTGGAGCCACACCCCGGGACAGGCGGCCTACGAGCAGTACTTC.

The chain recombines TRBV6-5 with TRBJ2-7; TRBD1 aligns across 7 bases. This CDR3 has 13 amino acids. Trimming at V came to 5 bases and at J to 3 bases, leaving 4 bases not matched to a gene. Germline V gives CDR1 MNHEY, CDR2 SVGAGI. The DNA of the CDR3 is TGTGCCAGCAGTCTTACAGGGGTCTACGAGCAGTACTTC. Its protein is CASSLTGVYEQYF.

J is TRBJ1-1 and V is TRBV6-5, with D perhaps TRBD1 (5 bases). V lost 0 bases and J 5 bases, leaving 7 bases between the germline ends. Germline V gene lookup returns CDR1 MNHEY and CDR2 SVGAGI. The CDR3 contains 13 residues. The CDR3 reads CASSYSRGTEAFF. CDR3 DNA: TGTGCCAGCAGTTACTCTCGGGGGACTGAAGCTTTCTTT.

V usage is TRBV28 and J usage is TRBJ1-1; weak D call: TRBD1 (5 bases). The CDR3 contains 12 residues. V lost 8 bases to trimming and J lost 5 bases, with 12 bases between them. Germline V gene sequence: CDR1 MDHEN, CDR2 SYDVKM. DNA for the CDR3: TGTGCCAGCTCTAGGGGTTGGACTGAAGCTTTCTTT. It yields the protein CASSRGWTEAFF. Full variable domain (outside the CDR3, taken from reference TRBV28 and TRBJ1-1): DVKVTQSSRYLVKRTGEKVFLECVQDMDHENMFWYRQDPGLGLRLIYFSYDVKMKEKGDIPEGYSVSREKKERFSLILESASTNQTSMYLCASSRGWTEAFFGQGTRLTVV.

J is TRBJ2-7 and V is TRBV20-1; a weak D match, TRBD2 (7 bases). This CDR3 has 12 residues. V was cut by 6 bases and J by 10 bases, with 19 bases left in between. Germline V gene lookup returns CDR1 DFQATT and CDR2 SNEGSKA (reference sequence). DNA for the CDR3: TGCAGTGCCCTGTTAACAGGGAGGGAACAGTACTTC. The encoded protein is CSALLTGREQYF.

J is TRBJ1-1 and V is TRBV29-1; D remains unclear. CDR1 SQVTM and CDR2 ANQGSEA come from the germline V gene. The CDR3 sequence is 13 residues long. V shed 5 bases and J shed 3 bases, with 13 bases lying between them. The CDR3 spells CSVQGLRDTEAFF. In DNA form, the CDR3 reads TGCAGCGTTCAAGGGCTACGGGACACTGAAGCTTTCTTT.

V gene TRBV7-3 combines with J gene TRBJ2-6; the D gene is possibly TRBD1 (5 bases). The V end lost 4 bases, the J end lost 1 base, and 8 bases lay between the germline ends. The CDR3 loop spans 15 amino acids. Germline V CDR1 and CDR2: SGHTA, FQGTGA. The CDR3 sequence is CASSSRQSGANVLTF. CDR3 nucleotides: TGTGCCAGCAGCTCCAGACAGTCTGGGGCCAACGTCCTGACTTTC.

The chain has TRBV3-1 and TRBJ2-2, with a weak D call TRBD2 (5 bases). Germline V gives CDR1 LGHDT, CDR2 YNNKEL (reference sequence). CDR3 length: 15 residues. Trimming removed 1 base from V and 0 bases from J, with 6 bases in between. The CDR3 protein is CASSQGGANTGELFF. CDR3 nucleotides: TGTGCCAGCAGCCAAGGGGGAGCGAACACCGGGGAGCTGTTTTTT.

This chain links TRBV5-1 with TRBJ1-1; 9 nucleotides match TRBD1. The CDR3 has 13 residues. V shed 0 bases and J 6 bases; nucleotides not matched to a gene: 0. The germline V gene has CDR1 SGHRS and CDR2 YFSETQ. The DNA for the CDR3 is TGCGCCAGCAGCTTGGACAGGGGGCCTGAAGCTTTCTTT. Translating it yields CASSLDRGPEAFF.

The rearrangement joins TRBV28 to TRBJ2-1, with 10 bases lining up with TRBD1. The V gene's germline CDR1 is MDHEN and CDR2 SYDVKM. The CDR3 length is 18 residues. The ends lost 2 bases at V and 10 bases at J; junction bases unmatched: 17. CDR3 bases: TGTGCCAGCAGTTTACCTGGGGGAGGGGACAGGGGATTGAGGGAGCAGTTCTTC. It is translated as CASSLPGGGDRGLREQFF.

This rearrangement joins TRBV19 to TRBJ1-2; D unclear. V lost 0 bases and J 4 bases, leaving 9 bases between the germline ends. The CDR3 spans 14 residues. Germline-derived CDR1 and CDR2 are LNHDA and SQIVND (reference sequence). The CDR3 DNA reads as TGTGCCAGTAGTATAGATCCGGGAATCTATGGCTACACCTTC. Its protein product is CASSIDPGIYGYTF.

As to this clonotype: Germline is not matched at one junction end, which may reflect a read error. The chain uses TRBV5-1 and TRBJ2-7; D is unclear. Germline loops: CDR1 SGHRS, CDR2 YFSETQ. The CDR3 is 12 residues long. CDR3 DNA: TGCGTCAGCAAGGATCTCGGCTACGAGCAGTACTTC. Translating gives CVSKDLGYEQYF.